The 11 T cell receptor beta chains below all came from one sample that was sequenced in a study of cytomegalovirus exposure and HLA in healthy donors. PCR involved 60 Vbeta and 13 Jbeta primers. This table comes from immunoSEQ multiplex PCR, and its TCRdb copy is limited to in-frame clones, with some not included. The data show 160,000 or so clones, over 70% seen once. The sample comprised PBMCs. The receptors were sampled from a man younger than 45 in good health and CMV-seronegative.

J is TRBJ2-4 and V is TRBV2, with a weak D call TRBD1 (6 bases). Trimming removed 2 bases from V and 15 bases from J, with 14 bases in between. The CDR3 is made up of 12 amino acids. CDR1 and CDR2 (germline): SNHLY, FYNNEI. The CDR3 DNA follows: TGTGCCAGCAGTGAAAGAGGCAGGGGCTCGTACTTC. Translating it yields CASSERGRGSYF.

This chain connects TRBV2 to TRBJ1-1; D possibly corresponds to TRBD1 (5 bases). V was clipped by 5 bases and J by 7 bases, with 14 bases between them. Per the germline V gene, CDR1 is SNHLY and CDR2 is FYNNEI. The CDR3 totals 13 residues. Here the CDR3 reads CASSQRRTSEAFF. For the CDR3, the DNA is TGTGCCAGCAGTCAGAGAAGGACAAGTGAAGCTTTCTTT.

The chain recombines TRBV11-2 with TRBJ2-1; the match to TRBD2 covers 11 bases. The CDR3 is made up of 15 amino acids. The J segment lost 4 bases and the V segment lost 5 bases, leaving 4 bases of the junction unmatched. Germline lookup yields CDR1 SGHAT and CDR2 FQNNGV. The CDR3 DNA reads as TGTGCCAGCAGCGCGACTAGCGGGGTTTACAATGAGCAGTTCTTC. Translating it yields CASSATSGVYNEQFF.

The V and J genes are TRBV14 and TRBJ2-1; possible D gene TRBD2, 5 bases. The CDR3 consists of 12 residues. Germline V CDR1 and CDR2: SGHDN, FVKESK. Trimming took 1 base from V and 12 from J, leaving 10 bases between them. CDR3 coding DNA: TGTGCCAGCAGCCAAGGAGGGAAGGGGCAGTTCTTC. Protein sequence: CASSQGGKGQFF.

In this sample, this clone turned up a few times. The J gene is TRBJ2-1, the V gene TRBV7-9; no definite D call. CDR3 length: 14 amino acids. Germline CDR1 is SEHNR and CDR2 is FQNEAQ (reference sequence). Trimming shortened V by 3 bases and J by 0 bases, and 6 bases separated the two germline ends. The CDR3 bases are TGTGCCAGCAGCTTTAGCAGCTCCTACAATGAGCAGTTCTTC. This codes for CASSFSSSYNEQFF.

This clone was detected only once. V and J are TRBV2 and TRBJ1-1, with TRBD1 matching over 9 bases. Germline CDR1 SNHLY, CDR2 FYNNEI. The CDR3 length is 14 residues. V trimming: 7 bases; J trimming: 1 base; junction bases outside the gene matches: 4. This chain's CDR3 is CASTGQGTNTEAFF. The CDR3 nucleotides are TGTGCCAGCACCGGACAGGGGACGAACACTGAAGCTTTCTTT.

This chain joins TRBV9 and TRBJ2-7; TRBD2 is a possible D gene (6 bases). Trimming pared 4 bases from V and 4 bases from J, leaving 15 bases between. Germline loops: CDR1 SGDLS, CDR2 YYNGEE. CDR3 size: 14 residues. As DNA, the CDR3 is TGTGCCAGCAGCAACGGGACTCGTATTTACGAGCAGTACTTC. Encoded protein: CASSNGTRIYEQYF.

This chain joins TRBV11-2 and TRBJ2-1, with 8 bases fitting TRBD2. V gave up 0 bases and J gave up 4 bases; unmatched junction bases: 8. Germline CDR1 is SGHAT and CDR2 is FQNNGV. The CDR3 has 17 residues. CDR3 protein: CASSLDPPTSVYNEQFF. The CDR3 DNA follows: TGTGCCAGCAGCTTAGATCCGCCGACTAGCGTATACAATGAGCAGTTCTTC.

Turning to this clone: Its ends do not fully match the called genes, so a read error is possible. The gene calls are TRBV9 and TRBJ2-7; no firm D call. This CDR3 is 13 amino acids long. Germline V gives CDR1 SGDLS, CDR2 YYNGEE. As DNA, the CDR3 is TGTGCCAGCAGCGTAGATTTCTCCTACGGGCAGTACTTC. Amino acids: CASSVDFSYGQYF.

The rearrangement joins TRBV19 to TRBJ1-2; D is uncertain. The CDR3 covers 17 residues. The V gene's germline CDR1 is LNHDA and CDR2 SQIVND (reference sequence). V shed 6 bases and J shed 0 bases, with 20 bases lying between them. CDR3 sequence: CASSHSSSDVANYGYTF. DNA for the CDR3: TGTGCCAGTAGCCACAGCTCGTCCGACGTTGCTAACTATGGCTACACCTTC.

With regard to this clone: One end of the junction is discordant with germline, which a read error may explain. The chain uses TRBV7-9 and TRBJ2-7; 10 positions match TRBD1. This CDR3 has 14 amino acids. Germline V lookup: CDR1 SEHNR, CDR2 FQNEAQ (reference sequence). CDR3 region: CASSFGPPGQGLGF. For the CDR3, the DNA is TGTGCCAGCAGCTTTGGTCCCCCGGGACAGGGGCTGGGGTTC. Full variable domain (missing parts from reference TRBV7-9 and TRBJ2-7): DTGVSQNPRHKITKRGQNVTFRCDPISEHNRLYWYRQTLGQGPEFLTYFQNEAQLEKSRLLSDRFSAERPKGSFSTLEIQRTEQGDSAMYLCASSFGPPGQGLGFGPGTRLTVT.